This TCR beta chain was captured in a study of human T cells and chemical hapten exposure. Looking at the study overall: Per-sample TCR yield variation was attributed mainly to small pooled library volume differences. The study, taken as a whole, reports: With DPC sensitization, TCRs exceeding 1 in 1000 frequency showed no change. The formation of large CDR3 similarity clusters by expanded TCRs significantly exceeded that of controls.

The time point was: patch test 2, 6 weeks after DPC sensitization. The treatment: therapeutic diphenylcyclopropenone sensitization with weekly scalp DPC. Per the germline V gene, CDR1 is DFQATT and CDR2 is SNEGSKA (reference sequence). This CDR3 has 15 amino acids. V gave up 6 bases and J gave up 6 bases; unmatched junction bases: 9. Using its own MiXCR run on the RACE reads, TCRdb lists one record per CDR3 protein. The sample carries tens of thousands of distinct CDR3 sequences, about a tenth recorded once. This clonotype was detected ten times or more. Its specificity is not known. Source: whole blood, taken in connection with sensitization to the hapten diphenylcyclopropenone (DPC). The TCR comes from a woman aged 25 to 39 with alopecia areata. Some clones in this sample may be carry-over from other donors' samples. The chain combines TRBV20-1 with TRBJ2-2; 11 bases line up with TRBD2. CDR3 sequence (DNA): TGCAGTGCCCAACTAGCGGGAGAATCGGCCGGGGAGCTGTTTTTT. Translation: CSAQLAGESAGELFF.